The clone carrying this TCR beta chain has a handful of counts. No antigen is known for it. Of the isolated RNA, all was reverse transcribed, and so the sequenced material was expressed TCRB transcripts. Samples of naive, central memory and regulatory T cells yielded a mean of approximately 3.7 million reads. Some clones are missing from TCRdb's copy, which holds only in-frame ones; the method was immunoSEQ multiplex PCR. This sample has around 310,000 clones; roughly 11% occur once, and the top ten carry approximately 0.016%. The V gene end was trimmed by 9 bases and the J gene end by 5 bases; junction bases not matched to a gene: 4. CDR3 length equals 12 residues. Germline V gene lookup returns CDR1 MNHEY and CDR2 SVGAGI. Every sorted population was more than 98% pure. The data originate from a study of beta chain features in type 1 diabetes. Study-level points and caveats: Junctions at VDJ sites from type 1 diabetes patients had fewer insertions and more deletions.

This sequence was found in a woman aged 25 to 39 in good health. Sequenced input: naive CD4+ T cells from blood. The chain joins TRBV6-5 to TRBJ1-5; TRBD1 agrees at 7 bases. Here the CDR3 DNA reads TGTGCCAGTTGGGACAGCTATCAGCCCCAGCATTTT. Encoded protein: CASWDSYQPQHF.